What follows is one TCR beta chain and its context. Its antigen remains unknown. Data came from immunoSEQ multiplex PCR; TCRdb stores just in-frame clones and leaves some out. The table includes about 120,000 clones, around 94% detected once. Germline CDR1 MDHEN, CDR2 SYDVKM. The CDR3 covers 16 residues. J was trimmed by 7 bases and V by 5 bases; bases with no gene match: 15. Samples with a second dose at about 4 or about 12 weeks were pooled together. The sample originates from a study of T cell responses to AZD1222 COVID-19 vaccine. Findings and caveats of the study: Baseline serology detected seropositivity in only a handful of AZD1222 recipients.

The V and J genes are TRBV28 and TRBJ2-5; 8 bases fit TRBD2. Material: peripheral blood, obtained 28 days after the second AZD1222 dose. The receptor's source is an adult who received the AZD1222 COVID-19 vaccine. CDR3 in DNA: TGTGCCAGCAGTCTCCCCCCGGGGGGTACTAGCGGGACCCAGTACTTC. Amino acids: CASSLPPGGTSGTQYF.